This T cell receptor beta chain appears in the sequencing data of a study of shared clonotypes between healthy human individuals. General study findings and limits: How much donors shared clonotypes was expected to be affected by sequencing depth.

Naive CD8 populations comprised CD45RO-negative cells positively selected for CCR7, excluding terminally differentiated effector memory CD45RA+ cells. Comments on this clone: Its cognate antigen is unknown.

Germline V gene lookup returns CDR1 SGDLS and CDR2 YYNGEE. Trimming removed 0 bases at V and 7 bases at J, with 20 bases between. This CDR3 has 16 amino acids. Method: immunoSEQ multiplex PCR; TCRdb's copy keeps in-frame clones and lacks some. The data show some 630,000 clones, about 95% seen once. Sequenced sample: naive CD8+ T cells sorted from blood. The chain recombines TRBV9 with TRBJ2-7; either TRBD1 or TRBD2 may supply D (6 bases each). This clonotype was sampled from a woman aged 25 to 39 in good health. The chain's CDR3 is CASSVGRLGGMGEQYF. The CDR3 DNA reads TGTGCCAGCAGCGTAGGGAGGCTAGGGGGGATGGGGGAGCAGTACTTC. Together with reference TRBV9 and TRBJ2-7, the CDR3 gives the full variable domain: DSGVTQTPKHLITATGQRVTLRCSPRSGDLSVYWYQQSLDQGLQFLIQYYNGEERAKGNILERFSAQQFPDLHSELNLSSLELGDSALYFCASSVGRLGGMGEQYFGPGTRLTVT.